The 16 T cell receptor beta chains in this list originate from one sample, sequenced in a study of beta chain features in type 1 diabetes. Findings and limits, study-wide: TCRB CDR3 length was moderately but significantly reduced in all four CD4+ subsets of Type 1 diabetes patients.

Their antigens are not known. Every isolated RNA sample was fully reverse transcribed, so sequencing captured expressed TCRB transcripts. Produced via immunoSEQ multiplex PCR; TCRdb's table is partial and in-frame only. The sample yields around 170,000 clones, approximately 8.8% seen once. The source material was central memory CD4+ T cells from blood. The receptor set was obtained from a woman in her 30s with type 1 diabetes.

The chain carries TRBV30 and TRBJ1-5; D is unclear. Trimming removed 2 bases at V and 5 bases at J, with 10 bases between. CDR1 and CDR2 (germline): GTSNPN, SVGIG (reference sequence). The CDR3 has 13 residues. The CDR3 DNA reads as TGTGCCTGGAGTTTGGCATACGATCAGCCCCAGCATTTT. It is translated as CAWSLAYDQPQHF.

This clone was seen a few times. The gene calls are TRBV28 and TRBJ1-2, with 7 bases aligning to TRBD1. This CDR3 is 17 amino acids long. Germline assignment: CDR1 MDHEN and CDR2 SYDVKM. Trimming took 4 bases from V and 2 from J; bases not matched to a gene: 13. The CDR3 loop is CASSSPSSPTGNYGYTF. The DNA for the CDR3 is TGTGCCAGCAGTTCCCCATCTTCCCCGACAGGGAACTATGGCTACACCTTC.

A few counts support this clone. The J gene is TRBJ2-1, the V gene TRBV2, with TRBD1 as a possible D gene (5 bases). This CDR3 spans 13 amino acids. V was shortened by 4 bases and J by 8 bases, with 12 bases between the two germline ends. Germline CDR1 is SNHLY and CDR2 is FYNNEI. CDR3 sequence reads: CASSVQDVDEQFF. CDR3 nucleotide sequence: TGTGCCAGCAGTGTACAGGACGTCGATGAGCAGTTCTTC.

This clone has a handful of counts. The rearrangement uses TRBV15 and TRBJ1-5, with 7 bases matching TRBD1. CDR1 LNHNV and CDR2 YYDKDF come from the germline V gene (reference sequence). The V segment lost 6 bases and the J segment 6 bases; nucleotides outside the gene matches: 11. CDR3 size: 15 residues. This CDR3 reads CATRRSRQGSQPQHF. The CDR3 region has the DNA TGTGCCACCAGACGTAGCCGACAGGGAAGTCAGCCCCAGCATTTT.

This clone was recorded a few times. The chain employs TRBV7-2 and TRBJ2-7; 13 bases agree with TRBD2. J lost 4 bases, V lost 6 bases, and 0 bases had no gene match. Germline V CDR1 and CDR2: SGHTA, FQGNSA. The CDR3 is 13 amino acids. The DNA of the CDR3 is TGTGCCAGCAGACTAGCGGGAGGGTACGAGCAGTACTTC. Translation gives CASRLAGGYEQYF.

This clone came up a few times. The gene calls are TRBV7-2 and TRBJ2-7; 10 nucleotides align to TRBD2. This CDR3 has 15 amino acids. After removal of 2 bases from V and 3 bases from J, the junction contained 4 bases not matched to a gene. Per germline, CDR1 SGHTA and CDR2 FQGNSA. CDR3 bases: TGTGCCAGCAGCTTAATGTTAGCGGGGGGCTACGAGCAGTACTTC. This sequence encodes CASSLMLAGGYEQYF.

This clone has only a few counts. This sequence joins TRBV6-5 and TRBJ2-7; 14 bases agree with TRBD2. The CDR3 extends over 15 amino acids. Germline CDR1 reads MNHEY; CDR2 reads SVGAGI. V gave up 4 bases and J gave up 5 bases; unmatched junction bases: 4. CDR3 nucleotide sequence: TGTGCCAGCAGTTCACCGGGACTAGCGGGAGACGAGCAGTACTTC. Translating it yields CASSSPGLAGDEQYF.

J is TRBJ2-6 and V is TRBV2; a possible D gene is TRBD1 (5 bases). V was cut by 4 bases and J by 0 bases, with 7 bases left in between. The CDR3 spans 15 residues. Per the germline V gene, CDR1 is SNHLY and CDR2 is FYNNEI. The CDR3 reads CASSAGNSGANVLTF. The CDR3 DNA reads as TGTGCCAGCAGTGCAGGGAACTCTGGGGCCAACGTCCTGACTTTC.

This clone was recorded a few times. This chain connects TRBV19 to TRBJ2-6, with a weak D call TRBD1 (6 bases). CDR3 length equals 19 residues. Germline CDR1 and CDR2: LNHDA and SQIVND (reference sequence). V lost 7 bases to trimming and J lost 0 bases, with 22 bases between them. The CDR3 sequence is CASTSTPGTGNSGANVLTF. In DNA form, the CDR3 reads TGTGCCAGTACAAGTACCCCCGGAACAGGGAACTCTGGGGCCAACGTCCTGACTTTC. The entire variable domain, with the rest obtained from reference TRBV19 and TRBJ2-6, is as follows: DGGITQSPKYLFRKEGQNVTLSCEQNLNHDAMYWYRQDPGQGLRLIYYSQIVNDFQKGDIAEGYSVSREKKESFPLTVTSAQKNPTAFYLCASTSTPGTGNSGANVLTFGAGSRLTVL.

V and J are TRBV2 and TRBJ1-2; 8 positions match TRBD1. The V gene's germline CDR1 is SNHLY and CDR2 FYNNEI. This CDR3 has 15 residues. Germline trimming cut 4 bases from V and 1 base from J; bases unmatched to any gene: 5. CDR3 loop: CASSVNRGDNYGYTF. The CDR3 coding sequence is TGTGCCAGCAGTGTTAACAGGGGGGATAACTATGGCTACACCTTC.

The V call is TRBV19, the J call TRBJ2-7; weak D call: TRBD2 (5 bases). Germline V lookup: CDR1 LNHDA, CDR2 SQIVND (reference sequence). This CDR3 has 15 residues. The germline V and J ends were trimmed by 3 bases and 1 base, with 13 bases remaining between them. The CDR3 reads CASSMGRSGSYEQYF. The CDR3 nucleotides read TGTGCCAGTAGTATGGGCCGTTCGGGGTCCTACGAGCAGTACTTC.

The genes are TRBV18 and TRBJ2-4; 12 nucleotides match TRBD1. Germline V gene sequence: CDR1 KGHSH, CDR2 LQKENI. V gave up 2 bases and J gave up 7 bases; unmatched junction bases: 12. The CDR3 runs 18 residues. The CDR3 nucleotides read TGTGCCAGCTCACCAGAGCAGGGACAGGGGGCGTTCGGGAACATTCAGTACTTC. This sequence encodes CASSPEQGQGAFGNIQYF.

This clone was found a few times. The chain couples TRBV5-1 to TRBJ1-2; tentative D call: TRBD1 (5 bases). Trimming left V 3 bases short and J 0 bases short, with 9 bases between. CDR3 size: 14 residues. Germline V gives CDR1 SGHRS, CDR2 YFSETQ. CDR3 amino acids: CASSSLTANYGYTF. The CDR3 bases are TGCGCCAGCAGCTCCCTGACAGCTAACTATGGCTACACCTTC. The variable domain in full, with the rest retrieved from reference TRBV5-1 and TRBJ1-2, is KAGVTQTPRYLIKTRGQQVTLSCSPISGHRSVSWYQQTPGQGLQFLFEYFSETQRNKGNFPGRFSGRQFSNSRSEMNVSTLELGDSALYLCASSSLTANYGYTFGSGTRLTVV.

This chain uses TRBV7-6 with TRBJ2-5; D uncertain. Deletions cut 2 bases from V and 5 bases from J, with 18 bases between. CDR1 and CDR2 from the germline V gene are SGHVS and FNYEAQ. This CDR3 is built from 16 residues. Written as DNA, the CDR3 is TGTGCCAGCAGCTTAATTGGGTTTCTAGTTGAGGAGACCCAGTACTTC. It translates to CASSLIGFLVEETQYF.

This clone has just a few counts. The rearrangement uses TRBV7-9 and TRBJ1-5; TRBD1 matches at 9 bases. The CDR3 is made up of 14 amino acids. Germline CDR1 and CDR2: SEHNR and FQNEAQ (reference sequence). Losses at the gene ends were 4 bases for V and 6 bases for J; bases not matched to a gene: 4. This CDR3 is CASSYTGGPQPQHF. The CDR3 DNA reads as TGTGCCAGCAGCTACACAGGGGGCCCTCAGCCCCAGCATTTT.

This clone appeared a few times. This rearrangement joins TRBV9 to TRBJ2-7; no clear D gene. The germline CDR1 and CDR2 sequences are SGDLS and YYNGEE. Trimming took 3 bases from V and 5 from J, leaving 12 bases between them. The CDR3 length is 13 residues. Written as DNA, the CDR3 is TGTGCCAGCAGCGCTGGGTATGAGGACGAGCAGTACTTC. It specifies CASSAGYEDEQYF. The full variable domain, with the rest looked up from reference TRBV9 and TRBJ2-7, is DSGVTQTPKHLITATGQRVTLRCSPRSGDLSVYWYQQSLDQGLQFLIQYYNGEERAKGNILERFSAQQFPDLHSELNLSSLELGDSALYFCASSAGYEDEQYFGPGTRLTVT.